These T cell receptor beta chains were read from a single sample in a study of blood T cell repertoires in COVID-19. Clones were read by immunoSEQ multiplex PCR, and TCRdb kept only the in-frame ones, dropping some. The sample consists of more than 85,000 clones, over 65% of them appearing once. Material: peripheral blood. The receptors originated from a woman aged 55-75 years with acute or convalescent COVID-19. Both conserved end residues are part of each CDR3. A D gene is named only where the DNA matches it firmly. Size tells how often a clone was seen (once, few, many) or the class of an expanded clone, and some rows leave it out.

D gene	J gene	clone size	V gene	CDR3 DNA	CDR3 protein
NA	TRBJ1-1	NA	TRBV7-9	TGTGCCAGCAGCTTTCAGAACACTGAAGCTTTCTTT	CASSFQNTEAFF
NA	TRBJ2-5	NA	TRBV18	TGTGCCAGCTCACCAAAGACTGGGGGGGAGACCCAGTACTTC	CASSPKTGGETQYF
TRBD1	TRBJ1-4	NA	TRBV6-2/TRBV6-3	TGTGCCAGCAGTTACCCCCCGGAGACAGGGAGAGAAAAACTGTTTTTT	CASSYPPETGREKLFF
NA	TRBJ1-1	many	TRBV7-8	TGTGCCAGCAGCTTCGACACGGATCGGCAAGCTTTCTTT	CASSFDTDRQAFF
TRBD2	TRBJ2-7	few	TRBV7-3	TGTGCCAGCAAGGAAACAGCGGGAGGCCGCGAGCAGTACTTC	CASKETAGGREQYF
TRBD1	TRBJ1-2	NA	TRBV2	TGTGCCAGCAGTGAAACACCGACAGGGGGAGGCTACACCTTC	CASSETPTGGGYTF
NA	TRBJ1-2	NA	TRBV28	TGTGCCAGCGTCACAGGGAATAACTATGGCTACACCTTC	CASVTGNNYGYTF
NA	TRBJ2-3	once	TRBV2	TGTGCCAGCAGTTTGTACCCCAGGGGAGATACGCAGTATTTT	CASSLYPRGDTQYF
NA	TRBJ1-1	NA	TRBV5-1	TGCGCCAGCAGCTTCGGAGGCGTGCCGAACACTGAAGCTTTCTTT	CASSFGGVPNTEAFF
NA	TRBJ1-1	NA	TRBV3-1/TRBV3-2	TGTGCCAGCAGCCAAGGGGACACTAAAGCTTTCTTT	CASSQGDTKAFF
NA	TRBJ1-4	NA	TRBV30	TGTGCCTGGAGTACAGGGTCGGAAAAACTGTTTTTT	CAWSTGSEKLFF
NA	TRBJ2-7	NA	TRBV30	TGTGCCTGGAGTGGACGGGTAATCACAACCTACGAGCAGTACTTC	CAWSGRVITTYEQYF
NA	TRBJ2-5	few	TRBV27	TGTGCCAGCGAGGGAGGGGGGCAAGAGACCCAGTACTTC	CASEGGGQETQYF
NA	TRBJ1-2	many	TRBV3-1/TRBV3-2	TGTGCCAGCAGCGCCTCAGGTAGCGCTAACTATGGCTACACCTTC	CASSASGSANYGYTF
TRBD1	TRBJ1-1	NA	TRBV6-6	TGTGCCAGCAGTTGGGGGACAGGGGTCACTGAAGCTTTCTTT	CASSWGTGVTEAFF
TRBD2	TRBJ2-7	few	TRBV7-8	TGTGCCAGCAGCTTAGATGCTAGCGGGTTCTTCAGTAGGAGCAACGAGCAGTACTTC	CASSLDASGFFSRSNEQYF
TRBD1	TRBJ1-2	few	TRBV7-2	TGTGCCAGCAGCTTTTCACAGGGGACCTATGGCTACACCTTC	CASSFSQGTYGYTF
TRBD1	TRBJ1-2	NA	TRBV3-1/TRBV3-2	TGTGCCAGCAGCCCTACCTACACAGGGGATCTTAGGTATGGCTACACCTTC	CASSPTYTGDLRYGYTF
NA	TRBJ2-2	NA	TRBV3-1/TRBV3-2	TGTGCCAGCAGCCACGCGGGAGAGCTGTTTTTT	CASSHAGELFF
NA	TRBJ1-3	once	TRBV28	TGTGCCAGCAGTTTAAGAGTAGGCTACAGGGTCAAGGGCGCTGGAAACACCATATATTTT	CASSLRVGYRVKGAGNTIYF
TRBD1	TRBJ2-4	NA	TRBV4-3	TGCGCCAGCAGCCAAGAGAGACAGGGGGTGAAACTAGCCAAAAACATTCAGTACTTC	CASSQERQGVKLAKNIQYF
NA	TRBJ2-3	NA	TRBV3-1/TRBV3-2	TGTGCCAGCAGCATCCCGGGGGAGCGGCAATTCGATACGCAGTATTTT	CASSIPGERQFDTQYF
NA	TRBJ1-2	NA	TRBV11-2	TGTGCCAGCAGTCCCGCAGGGGACTATGGCTACACCTTC	CASSPAGDYGYTF
NA	TRBJ2-2	once	TRBV28	TGTGCCAGCAGTTTTCCCCCCTACTACACTAACACCGGGGAGCTGTTTTTT	CASSFPPYYTNTGELFF
TRBD1	TRBJ2-3	NA	TRBV30	TGTGCCTGGAGTCGGGACAGCCGAAATACGCAGTATTTT	CAWSRDSRNTQYF
TRBD2	TRBJ2-1	NA	TRBV7-2	TGTGCCAGCAGCTTAGGGTGGGGGACTAGTGACTACAATGAGCAGTTCTTC	CASSLGWGTSDYNEQFF
TRBD2	TRBJ2-3	NA	TRBV6-4	TGTGCCAGCAGTGAAGAAGCGGGGGGAGCGGATACGCAGTATTTT	CASSEEAGGADTQYF
NA	TRBJ2-5	once	TRBV5-6	TGTGCCAGCAGCCGAGAAGAGACCCAGTACTTC	CASSREETQYF
NA	TRBJ2-7	NA	TRBV2	TGTGCCAGCAGCCTAACAGGGAACGACGGTCAGTACTTC	CASSLTGNDGQYF
NA	TRBJ2-6	few	TRBV27	TGTGCCAGCAGTGCAACAGGGGGGGCCAACGTCCTGACTTTC	CASSATGGANVLTF
NA	TRBJ1-2	NA	TRBV10-3	TGTGCCATCAGTGACGTGACACCTTACCGGGGCTACACCTTC	CAISDVTPYRGYTF
NA	TRBJ1-6	NA	TRBV28	TGTGCCAGCAGTTTCCTGCAGGGGAATTCACCCCTCCACTTT	CASSFLQGNSPLHF
TRBD2	TRBJ2-1	once	TRBV3-1/TRBV3-2	TGTGCCAGCAGCCCACTAGCGGTCAATGAGCAGTTCTTC	CASSPLAVNEQFF
NA	TRBJ1-3	NA	TRBV28	TGTGCCAGCAGTTCCTCCCCCTTCTCTGGAAACACCATATATTTT	CASSSSPFSGNTIYF
TRBD1	TRBJ1-4	NA	TRBV14	TGTGCCAGCAGCCACCTGACGAACAGGGGCGGTGAAAAACTGTTTTTT	CASSHLTNRGGEKLFF
NA	TRBJ2-7	few	TRBV18	TGTGCCAGCTCACCCCAGGGCCAAATCGAGCAGTACTTC	CASSPQGQIEQYF
TRBD1	TRBJ1-6	NA	TRBV28	TGTGCCAGCAGTCAAAATCGACAGGGACCGTCCTATAATTCACCCCTCCACTTT	CASSQNRQGPSYNSPLHF
TRBD1	TRBJ1-1	NA	TRBV7-2	TGTGCCAGCAGCTTACCTGGGACAGGAGAAGCTTTCTTT	CASSLPGTGEAFF
TRBD2	TRBJ2-1	NA	TRBV5-1	TGCGCCAGCGGTTCTAGCGGGCCAAGGGATGAGCAGTTCTTC	CASGSSGPRDEQFF
NA	TRBJ2-2	NA	TRBV7-2	TGTGCCAGCAGCACGACAGGAGCCGGGGAGCTGTTTTTT	CASSTTGAGELFF
NA	TRBJ2-1	NA	TRBV24-1	TGTGCCACCAGTGATTTGGGGGGGGAGCAGTTCTTC	CATSDLGGEQFF
NA	TRBJ1-1	NA	TRBV5-1	TGCGCCAGCAGCCCCGGGGGCGGGGGCAACACTGAAGCTTTCTTT	CASSPGGGGNTEAFF
NA	TRBJ1-4	NA	TRBV30	TGTGCCTGGAGTTGGGCCCATTTTAATGAAAAACTGTTTTTT	CAWSWAHFNEKLFF
TRBD1	TRBJ1-2	NA	TRBV7-9	TGTGCCAGCAGCTTTAACAGGGGCTATGGCTACACCTTC	CASSFNRGYGYTF
NA	TRBJ1-5	few	TRBV5-4	TGTGCCAGCAGCTCGGGAGGCAATCAGCCCCAGCATTTT	CASSSGGNQPQHF
NA	TRBJ2-5	NA	TRBV15	TGTGCCACCAGCAGAGATCGGGAGGAGACCCAGTACTTC	CATSRDREETQYF